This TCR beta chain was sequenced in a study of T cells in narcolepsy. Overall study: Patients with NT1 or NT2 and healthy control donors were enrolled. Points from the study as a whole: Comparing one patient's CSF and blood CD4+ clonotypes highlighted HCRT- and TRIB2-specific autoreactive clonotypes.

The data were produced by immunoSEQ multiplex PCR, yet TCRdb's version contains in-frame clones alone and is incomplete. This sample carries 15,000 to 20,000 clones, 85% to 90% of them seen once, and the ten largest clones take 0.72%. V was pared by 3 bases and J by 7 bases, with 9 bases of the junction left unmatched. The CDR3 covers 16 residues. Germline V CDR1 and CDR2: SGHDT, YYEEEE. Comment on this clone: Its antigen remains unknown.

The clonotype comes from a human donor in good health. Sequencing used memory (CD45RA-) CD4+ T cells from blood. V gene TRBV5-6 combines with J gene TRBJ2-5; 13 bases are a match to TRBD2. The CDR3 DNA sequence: TGTGCCAGCAGCTCCGATACTAGCGGGAGGGCCGGGACCCAGTACTTC. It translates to CASSSDTSGRAGTQYF.